What follows are 9 T cell receptor beta chains derived from one specimen sequenced in a study of long-term antiretroviral therapy in people with HIV. The libraries were made with immunoSEQ v3.0 at survey level. Sequencing was performed with immunoSEQ multiplex PCR; in TCRdb, only in-frame clones are kept and a portion is missing. The sample includes some 31,000 clones, over 70% of them seen just once. Sequences were derived from unsorted PBMCs, sampled 3.1 years after starting antiretroviral therapy. These receptors were taken from a woman aged 45-59 years with HIV.

The gene calls are TRBV11-2 and TRBJ1-4; TRBD1 is a possible D gene (6 bases). This CDR3 contains 12 residues. In germline, CDR1 is SGHAT, CDR2 FQNNGV. The V end lost 1 base, the J end lost 12 bases, and 9 bases lay between the germline ends. The CDR3: CASSLVKGELFF. In nucleotides, the CDR3 is TGTGCCAGCAGCTTAGTAAAGGGGGAACTGTTTTTT.

The chain links TRBV7-9 to TRBJ1-2; tentatively, D is TRBD1 (5 bases). V lost 5 bases, J lost 5 bases, and 18 bases lay in between. Looked up from germline, CDR1 is SEHNR and CDR2 is FQNEAQ (reference sequence). The CDR3 covers 15 residues. Here the CDR3 reads CASSPDGAREYGYTF. In nucleotides, the CDR3 is TGTGCCAGCAGCCCCGATGGGGCGCGAGAATATGGCTACACCTTC.

The V and J genes are TRBV9 and TRBJ1-2, with D possibly matching TRBD1 (6 bases). V lost 5 bases, J lost 7 bases, and 15 bases lay in between. The CDR3 runs 13 residues. Germline V gene data show CDR1 as SGDLS and CDR2 as YYNGEE. CDR3 loop: CASSRGGGSGYTF. The CDR3 DNA is TGTGCCAGCAGTAGGGGGGGAGGGAGTGGCTACACCTTC.

The chain recombines TRBV5-1 with TRBJ2-3, with 8 bases that match TRBD1. From germline, CDR1 is SGHRS and CDR2 YFSETQ. J lost 6 bases, V lost 5 bases, and 8 bases had no gene match. The CDR3 spans 14 residues. CDR3 sequence: CASRLDRGWDTQYF. For the CDR3, the DNA is TGCGCCAGCAGATTAGACAGGGGATGGGATACGCAGTATTTT.

CDR3 sequence: CASSSSGRGANVLTF. For the CDR3, the DNA is TGTGCCAGCAGCTCGTCCGGGCGCGGGGCCAACGTCCTGACTTTC. The rearrangement joins TRBV6-6 to TRBJ2-6; D gene ambiguous. Germline CDR1 and CDR2: MNHNY and SVGAGI (reference sequence). Trimming removed 6 bases from V and 4 bases from J, with 13 bases in between. This CDR3 spans 15 amino acids.

J is TRBJ2-1 and V is TRBV15; 7 nucleotides align to TRBD2. The germline V gene encodes CDR1 LNHNV and CDR2 YYDKDF (reference sequence). The CDR3 is made up of 16 amino acids. V shed 6 bases, J shed 5 bases, and the junction held 13 bases outside the gene matches. CDR3 region: CATSRPGTNYDNEQFF. CDR3 nucleotides: TGTGCCACCAGTAGGCCCGGGACTAACTACGACAATGAGCAGTTCTTC.

The gene calls are TRBV6-5 and TRBJ1-4, with D perhaps matching TRBD1 (5 bases). Germline V gene data show CDR1 as MNHEY and CDR2 as SVGAGI. This CDR3 region has 14 residues. V lost 9 bases and J 0 bases, leaving 11 bases between the germline ends. In DNA, the CDR3 is TGTGCCAGTGGGGCCGTCGCAACTAATGAAAAACTGTTTTTT. It is translated as CASGAVATNEKLFF.

The chain employs TRBV5-4 and TRBJ2-1; TRBD2 matches at 7 bases. The V gene end was trimmed by 4 bases and the J gene end by 0 bases; junction bases not matched to a gene: 7. The CDR3 consists of 16 residues. Germline lookup yields CDR1 SGHNT and CDR2 YYREEE (reference sequence). The CDR3 spells CASSHTSVSSYNEQFF. The CDR3 DNA sequence: TGTGCCAGCAGCCACACTAGCGTTAGCTCCTACAATGAGCAGTTCTTC. The whole variable domain, remainder taken from reference TRBV5-4 and TRBJ2-1, is ETGVTQSPTHLIKTRGQQVTLRCSSQSGHNTVSWYQQALGQGPQFIFQYYREEENGRGNFPPRFSGLQFPNYSSELNVNALELDDSALYLCASSHTSVSSYNEQFFGPGTRLTVL.

The genes are TRBV27 and TRBJ2-7; D is uncertain. Germline CDR1 is MNHEY and CDR2 is SMNVEV (reference sequence). CDR3 length: 13 amino acids. Trimming stripped 8 bases from V and 1 base from J, with 12 bases between. DNA of the CDR3: TGTGCCAGCCGCTGGCCAGATTCCTACGAGCAGTACTTC. This translates into CASRWPDSYEQYF.